This T cell receptor beta chain is drawn from a study of T cell repertoires in cytomegalovirus infection. Study summary: It was recently identified HLA-C-restricted and well-studied HLA-B-restricted CMV epitopes that the study used.

Study results and caveats: Carriers of CMV and the relevant HLA type were discriminated by public TCR beta frequency. It was HLA-C-restricted CMV-specific TCR beta clonotypes that dominated the response ex vivo.

On this clonotype: The antigen remains unidentified.

The CDR3 contains 16 residues. Germline V gives CDR1 LGHNT, CDR2 FRNRAP. J gave up 4 bases and V 5 bases, and 9 bases lay outside the gene matches. MiXCR, run by TCRdb on the reads, gives a single entry per CDR3 protein. The data contain hundreds of thousands of distinct CDR3 sequences, approximately 33% of them singletons. This chain joins TRBV12-5 and TRBJ1-4; 8 positions match TRBD1. This receptor was identified in a human donor in good health (CMV status not recorded). Some clones in this sample may be carry-over from other donors' samples. Sequenced material: cultured PBMCs, taken from culture after CMV antigen stimulation. CDR3 coding DNA: TGTGCTAGTGGTCCCTTAACAGGGACAGGTAATGAAAAACTGTTTTTT. Amino acid sequence: CASGPLTGTGNEKLFF.